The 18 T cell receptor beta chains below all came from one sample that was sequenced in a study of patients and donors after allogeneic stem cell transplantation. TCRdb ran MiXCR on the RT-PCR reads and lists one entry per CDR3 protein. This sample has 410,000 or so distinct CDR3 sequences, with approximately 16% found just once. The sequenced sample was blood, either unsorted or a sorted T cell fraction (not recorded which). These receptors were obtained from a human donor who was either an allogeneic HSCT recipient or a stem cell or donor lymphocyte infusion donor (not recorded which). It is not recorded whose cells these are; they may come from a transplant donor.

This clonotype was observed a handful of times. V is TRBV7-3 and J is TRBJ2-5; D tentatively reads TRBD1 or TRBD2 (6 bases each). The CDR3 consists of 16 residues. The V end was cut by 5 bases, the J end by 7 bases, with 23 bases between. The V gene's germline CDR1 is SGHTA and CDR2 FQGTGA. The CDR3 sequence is CASSNSGGTPMATQYF. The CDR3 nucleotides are TGTGCCAGCAGCAACTCCGGGGGCACACCTATGGCGACCCAGTACTTC.

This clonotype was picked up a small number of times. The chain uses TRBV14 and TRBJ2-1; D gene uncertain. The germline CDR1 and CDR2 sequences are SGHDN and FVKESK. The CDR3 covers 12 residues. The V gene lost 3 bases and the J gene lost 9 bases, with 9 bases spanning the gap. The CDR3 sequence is CASSQGTAEQFF. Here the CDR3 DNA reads TGTGCCAGCAGCCAGGGAACCGCTGAGCAGTTCTTC.

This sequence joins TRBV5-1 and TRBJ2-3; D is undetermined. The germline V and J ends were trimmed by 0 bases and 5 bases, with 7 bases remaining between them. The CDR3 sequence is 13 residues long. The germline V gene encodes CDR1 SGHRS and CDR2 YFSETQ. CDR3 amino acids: CASSLGPGDTQYF. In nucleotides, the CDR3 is TGCGCCAGCAGCTTGGGGCCGGGAGATACGCAGTATTTT. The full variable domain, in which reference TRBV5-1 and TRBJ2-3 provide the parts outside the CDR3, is KAGVTQTPRYLIKTRGQQVTLSCSPISGHRSVSWYQQTPGQGLQFLFEYFSETQRNKGNFPGRFSGRQFSNSRSEMNVSTLELGDSALYLCASSLGPGDTQYFGPGTRLTVL.

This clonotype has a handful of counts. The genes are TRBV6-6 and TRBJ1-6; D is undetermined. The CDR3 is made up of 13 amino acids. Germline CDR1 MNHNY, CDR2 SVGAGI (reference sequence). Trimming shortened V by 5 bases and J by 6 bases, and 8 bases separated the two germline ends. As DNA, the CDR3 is TGTGCCAGCAGTCCTAAGGTTAATTCACCCCTCCACTTT. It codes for CASSPKVNSPLHF.

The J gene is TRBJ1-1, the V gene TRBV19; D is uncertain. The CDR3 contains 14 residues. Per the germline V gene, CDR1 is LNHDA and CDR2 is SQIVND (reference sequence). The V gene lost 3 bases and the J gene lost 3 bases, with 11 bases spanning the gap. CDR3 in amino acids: CASSIEGWDTEAFF. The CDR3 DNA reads TGTGCCAGTAGTATTGAAGGGTGGGACACTGAAGCTTTCTTT.

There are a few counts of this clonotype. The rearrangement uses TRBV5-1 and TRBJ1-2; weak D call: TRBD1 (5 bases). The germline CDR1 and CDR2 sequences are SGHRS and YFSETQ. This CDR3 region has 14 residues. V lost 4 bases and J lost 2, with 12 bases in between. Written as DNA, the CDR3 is TGCGCCAGCAGCCTGGGACGGGAGAACTATGGCTACACCTTC. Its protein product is CASSLGRENYGYTF.

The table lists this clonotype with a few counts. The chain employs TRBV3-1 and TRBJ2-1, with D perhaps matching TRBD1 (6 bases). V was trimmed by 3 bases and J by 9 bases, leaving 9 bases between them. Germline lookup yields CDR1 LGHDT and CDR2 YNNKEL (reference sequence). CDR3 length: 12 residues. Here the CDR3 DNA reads TGTGCCAGCAGCCACGGACAGTTTGAGCAGTTCTTC. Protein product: CASSHGQFEQFF.

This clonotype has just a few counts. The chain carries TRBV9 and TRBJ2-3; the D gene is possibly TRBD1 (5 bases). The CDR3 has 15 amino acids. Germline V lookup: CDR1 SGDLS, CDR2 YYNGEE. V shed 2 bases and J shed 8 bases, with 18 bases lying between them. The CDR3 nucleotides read TGTGCCAGCAGCGTCGTAAGGCAGGGAATTGGTACGCAGTATTTT. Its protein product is CASSVVRQGIGTQYF.

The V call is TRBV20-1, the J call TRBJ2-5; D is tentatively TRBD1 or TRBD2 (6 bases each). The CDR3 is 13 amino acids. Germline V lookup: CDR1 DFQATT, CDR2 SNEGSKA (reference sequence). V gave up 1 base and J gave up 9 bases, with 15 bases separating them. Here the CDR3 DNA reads TGCAGTGCTAGAGGCGGGACACCGCGGGCCCAGTACTTC. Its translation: CSARGGTPRAQYF.

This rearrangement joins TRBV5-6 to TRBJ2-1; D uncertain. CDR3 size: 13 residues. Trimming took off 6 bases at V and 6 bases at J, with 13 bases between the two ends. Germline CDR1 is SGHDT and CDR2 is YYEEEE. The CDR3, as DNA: TGTGCCAGCACCAAGGTCACGGGCAATGAGCAGTTCTTC. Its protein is CASTKVTGNEQFF.

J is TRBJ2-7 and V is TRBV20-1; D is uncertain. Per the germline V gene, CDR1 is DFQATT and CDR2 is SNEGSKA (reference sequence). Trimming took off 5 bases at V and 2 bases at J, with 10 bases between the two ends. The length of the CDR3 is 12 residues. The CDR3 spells CSAWTAAYEQYF. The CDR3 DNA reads TGCAGTGCTTGGACGGCCGCCTACGAGCAGTACTTC.

CDR3 DNA: TGTGCCAGCAGCCAACGGGGGAGGAGGGGTGAAAAACTGTTTTTT. This codes for CASSQRGRRGEKLFF. The chain links TRBV3-1 to TRBJ1-4; tentative D call: TRBD1 (5 bases). Germline V gives CDR1 LGHDT, CDR2 YNNKEL (reference sequence). Trimming left V 2 bases short and J 7 bases short, with 14 bases between. This CDR3 is built from 15 residues.

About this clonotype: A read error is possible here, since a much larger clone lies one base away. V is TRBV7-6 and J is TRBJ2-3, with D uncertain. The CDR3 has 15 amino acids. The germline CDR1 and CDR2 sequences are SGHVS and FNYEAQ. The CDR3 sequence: CASSLGQTGTDTQCF. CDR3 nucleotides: TGTGCCAGCAGCTTAGGGCAGACCGGCACAGATACGCAGTGTTTT.

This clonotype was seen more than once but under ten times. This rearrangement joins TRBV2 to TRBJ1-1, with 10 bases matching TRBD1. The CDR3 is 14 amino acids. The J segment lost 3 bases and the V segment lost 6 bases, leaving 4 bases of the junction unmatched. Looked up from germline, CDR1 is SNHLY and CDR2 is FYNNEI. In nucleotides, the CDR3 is TGTGCCAGCAGAAAGGACAGGGGGTACACTGAAGCTTTCTTT. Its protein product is CASRKDRGYTEAFF.

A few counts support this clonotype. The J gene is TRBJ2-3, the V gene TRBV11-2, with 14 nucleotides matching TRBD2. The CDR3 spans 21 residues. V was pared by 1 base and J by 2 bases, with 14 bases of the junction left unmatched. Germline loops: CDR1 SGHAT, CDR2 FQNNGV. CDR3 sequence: CASSLGGLGLAGGTPTDTQYF. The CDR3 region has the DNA TGTGCCAGCAGCTTAGGGGGTCTTGGACTAGCGGGGGGCACACCCACAGATACGCAGTATTTT.

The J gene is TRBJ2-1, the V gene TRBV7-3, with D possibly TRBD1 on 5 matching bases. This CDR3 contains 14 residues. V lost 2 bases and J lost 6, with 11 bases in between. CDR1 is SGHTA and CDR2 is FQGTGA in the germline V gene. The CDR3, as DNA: TGTGCCAGCAGCTTATACCAGGGTATCAATGAGCAGTTCTTC. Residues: CASSLYQGINEQFF.

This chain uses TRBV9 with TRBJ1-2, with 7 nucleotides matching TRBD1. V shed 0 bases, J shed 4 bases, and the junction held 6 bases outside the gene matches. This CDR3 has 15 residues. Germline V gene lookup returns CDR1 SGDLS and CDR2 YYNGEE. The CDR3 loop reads CASSVAIGDSYGYTF. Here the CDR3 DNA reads TGTGCCAGCAGCGTAGCGATAGGGGACAGCTATGGCTACACCTTC.

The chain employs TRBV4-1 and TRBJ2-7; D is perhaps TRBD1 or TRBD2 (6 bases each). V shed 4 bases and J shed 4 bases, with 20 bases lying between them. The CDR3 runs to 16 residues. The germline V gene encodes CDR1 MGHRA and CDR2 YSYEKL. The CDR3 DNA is TGCGCCAGCAGCCCAAGGGGGGTAGCGGAGAGGTACGAGCAGTACTTC. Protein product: CASSPRGVAERYEQYF.